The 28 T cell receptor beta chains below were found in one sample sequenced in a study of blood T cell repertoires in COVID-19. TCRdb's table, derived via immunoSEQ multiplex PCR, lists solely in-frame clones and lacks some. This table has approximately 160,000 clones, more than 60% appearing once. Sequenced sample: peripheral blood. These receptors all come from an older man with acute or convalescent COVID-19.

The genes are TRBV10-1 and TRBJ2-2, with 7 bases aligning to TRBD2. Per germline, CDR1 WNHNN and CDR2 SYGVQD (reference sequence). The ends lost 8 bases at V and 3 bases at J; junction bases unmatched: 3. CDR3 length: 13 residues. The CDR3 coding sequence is TGCGCCAGCGAGGGGAGGGACACCGGGGAGCTGTTTTTT. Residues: CASEGRDTGELFF.

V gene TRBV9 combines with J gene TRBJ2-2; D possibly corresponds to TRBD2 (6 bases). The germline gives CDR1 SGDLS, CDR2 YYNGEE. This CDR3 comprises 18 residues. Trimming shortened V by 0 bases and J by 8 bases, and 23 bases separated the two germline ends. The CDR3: CASSVVPATGSLPGELFF. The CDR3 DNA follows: TGTGCCAGCAGCGTAGTCCCCGCAACCGGGAGTCTCCCTGGGGAGCTGTTTTTT. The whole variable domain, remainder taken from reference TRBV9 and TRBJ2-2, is DSGVTQTPKHLITATGQRVTLRCSPRSGDLSVYWYQQSLDQGLQFLIQYYNGEERAKGNILERFSAQQFPDLHSELNLSSLELGDSALYFCASSVVPATGSLPGELFFGEGSRLTVL.

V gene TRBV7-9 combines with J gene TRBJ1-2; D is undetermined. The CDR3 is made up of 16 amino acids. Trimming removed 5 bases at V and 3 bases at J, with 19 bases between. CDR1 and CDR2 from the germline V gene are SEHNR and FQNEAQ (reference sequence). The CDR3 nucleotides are TGTGCCAGCAGCCCCCACCTGGGGTTCGGGGACTATGGCTACACCTTC. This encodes CASSPHLGFGDYGYTF.

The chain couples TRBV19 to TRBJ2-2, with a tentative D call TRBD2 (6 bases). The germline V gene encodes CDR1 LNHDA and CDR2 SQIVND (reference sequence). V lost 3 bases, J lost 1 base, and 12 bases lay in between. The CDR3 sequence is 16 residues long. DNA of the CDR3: TGTGCCAGTAGTATGCTAGCGAAACTGAACACCGGGGAGCTGTTTTTT. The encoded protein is CASSMLAKLNTGELFF.

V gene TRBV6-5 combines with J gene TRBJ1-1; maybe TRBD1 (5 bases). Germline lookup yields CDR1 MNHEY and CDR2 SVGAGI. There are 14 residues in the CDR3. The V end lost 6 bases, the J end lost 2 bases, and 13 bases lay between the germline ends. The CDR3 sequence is CASSPGGYNTEAFF. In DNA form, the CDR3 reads TGTGCCAGCAGCCCGGGGGGTTACAACACTGAAGCTTTCTTT.

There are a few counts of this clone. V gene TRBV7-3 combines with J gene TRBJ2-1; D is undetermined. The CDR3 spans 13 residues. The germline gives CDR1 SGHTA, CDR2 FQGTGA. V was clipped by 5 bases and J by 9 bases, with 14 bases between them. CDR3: CASSVSPIAEQFF. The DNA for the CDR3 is TGTGCCAGCAGCGTAAGTCCAATAGCTGAGCAGTTCTTC.

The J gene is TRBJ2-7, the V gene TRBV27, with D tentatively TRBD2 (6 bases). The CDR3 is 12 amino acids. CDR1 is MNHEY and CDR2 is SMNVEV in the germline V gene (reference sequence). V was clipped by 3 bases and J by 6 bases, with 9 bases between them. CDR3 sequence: CASSFTGAEQYF. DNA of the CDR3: TGTGCCAGCAGTTTTACGGGAGCCGAGCAGTACTTC.

The DNA for the CDR3 is TGCAGCGTTGTTCAGGTTCCAGTCACAGATACGCAGTATTTT. Translation gives CSVVQVPVTDTQYF. The chain uses TRBV29-1 and TRBJ2-3; D gene unclear. Germline V CDR1 and CDR2: SQVTM, ANQGSEA. V lost 4 bases, J lost 2 bases, and 13 bases lay in between. The CDR3 has 14 amino acids.

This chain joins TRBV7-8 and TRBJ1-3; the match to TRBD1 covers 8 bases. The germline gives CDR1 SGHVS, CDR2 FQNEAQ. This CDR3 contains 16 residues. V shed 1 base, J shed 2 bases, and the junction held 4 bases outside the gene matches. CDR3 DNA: TGTGCCAGCAGCTTAGGCCCACAGGGGGCTGGAAACACCATATATTTT. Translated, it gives CASSLGPQGAGNTIYF.

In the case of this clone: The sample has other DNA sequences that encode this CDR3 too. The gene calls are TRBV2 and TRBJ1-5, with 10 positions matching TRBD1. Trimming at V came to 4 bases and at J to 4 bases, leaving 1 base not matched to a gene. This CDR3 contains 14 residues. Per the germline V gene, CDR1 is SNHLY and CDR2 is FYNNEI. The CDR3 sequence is CASSGTGGNQPQHF. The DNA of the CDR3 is TGTGCCAGCAGTGGGACAGGGGGTAATCAGCCCCAGCATTTT.

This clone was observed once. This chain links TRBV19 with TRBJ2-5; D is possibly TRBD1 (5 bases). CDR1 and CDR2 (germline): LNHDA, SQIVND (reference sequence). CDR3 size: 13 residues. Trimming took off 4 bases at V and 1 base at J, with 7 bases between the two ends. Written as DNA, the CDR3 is TGTGCCAGTAGTAGGACACTCCAAGAGACCCAGTACTTC. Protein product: CASSRTLQETQYF.

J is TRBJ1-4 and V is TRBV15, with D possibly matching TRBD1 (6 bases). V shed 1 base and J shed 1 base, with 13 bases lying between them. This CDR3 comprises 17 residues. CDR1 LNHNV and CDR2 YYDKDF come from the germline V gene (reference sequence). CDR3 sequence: CATSRAQGRVTNEKLFF. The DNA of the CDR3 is TGTGCCACCAGCAGAGCCCAGGGGCGGGTAACTAATGAAAAACTGTTTTTT.

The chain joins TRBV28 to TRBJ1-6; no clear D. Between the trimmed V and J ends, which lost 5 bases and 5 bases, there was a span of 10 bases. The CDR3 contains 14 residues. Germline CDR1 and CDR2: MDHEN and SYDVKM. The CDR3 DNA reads TGTGCCAGCAGTAGACTGATTAATAATTCACCCCTCCACTTT. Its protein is CASSRLINNSPLHF.

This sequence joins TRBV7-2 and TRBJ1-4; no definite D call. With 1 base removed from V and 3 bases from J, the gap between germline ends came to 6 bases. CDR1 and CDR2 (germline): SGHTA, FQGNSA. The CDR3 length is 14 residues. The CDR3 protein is CASSLGGPNEKLFF. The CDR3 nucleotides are TGTGCCAGCAGCTTAGGAGGCCCTAATGAAAAACTGTTTTTT. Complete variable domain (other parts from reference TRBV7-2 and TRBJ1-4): GAGVSQSPSNKVTEKGKDVELRCDPISGHTALYWYRQSLGQGLEFLIYFQGNSAPDKSGLPSDRFSAERTGGSVSTLTIQRTQQEDSAVYLCASSLGGPNEKLFFGSGTQLSVL.

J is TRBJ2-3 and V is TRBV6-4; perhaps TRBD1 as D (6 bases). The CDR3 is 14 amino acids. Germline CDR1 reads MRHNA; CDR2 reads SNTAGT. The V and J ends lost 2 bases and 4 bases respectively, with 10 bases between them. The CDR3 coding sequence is TGTGCCAGCAGTGACGGGGCAGGGGCAGATACGCAGTATTTT. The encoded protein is CASSDGAGADTQYF.

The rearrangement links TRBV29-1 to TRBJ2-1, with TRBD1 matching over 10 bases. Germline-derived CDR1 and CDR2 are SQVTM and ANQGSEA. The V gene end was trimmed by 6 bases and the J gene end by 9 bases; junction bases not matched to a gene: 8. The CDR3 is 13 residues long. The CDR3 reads CSVRDRGDSEQFF. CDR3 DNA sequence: TGCAGCGTCCGGGACAGGGGAGATAGTGAGCAGTTCTTC.

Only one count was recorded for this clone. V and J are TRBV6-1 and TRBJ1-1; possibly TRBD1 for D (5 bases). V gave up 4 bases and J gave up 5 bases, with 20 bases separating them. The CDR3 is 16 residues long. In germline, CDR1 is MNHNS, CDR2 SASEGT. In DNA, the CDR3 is TGTGCCAGCAGTGGAGGGACTGGGATGCGGAGTACTGAAGCTTTCTTT. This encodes CASSGGTGMRSTEAFF.

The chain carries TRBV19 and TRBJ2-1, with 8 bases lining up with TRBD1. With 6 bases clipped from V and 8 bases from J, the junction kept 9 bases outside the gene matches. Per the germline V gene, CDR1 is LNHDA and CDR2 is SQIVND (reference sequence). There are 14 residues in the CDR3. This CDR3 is CASRPDRAMDEQFF. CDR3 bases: TGTGCCAGTAGACCGGACAGGGCGATGGATGAGCAGTTCTTC.

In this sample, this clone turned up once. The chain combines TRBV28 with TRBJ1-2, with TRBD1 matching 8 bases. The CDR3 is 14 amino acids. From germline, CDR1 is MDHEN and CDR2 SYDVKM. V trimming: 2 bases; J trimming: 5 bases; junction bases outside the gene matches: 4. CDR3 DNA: TGTGCCAGCAGTTTAGTTAACAGGGGGTATGGCTACACCTTC. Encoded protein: CASSLVNRGYGYTF.

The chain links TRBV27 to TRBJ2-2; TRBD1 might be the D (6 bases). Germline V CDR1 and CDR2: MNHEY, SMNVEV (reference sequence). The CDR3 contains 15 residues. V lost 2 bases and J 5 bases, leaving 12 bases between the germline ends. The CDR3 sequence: CASSLGGRGTGELFF. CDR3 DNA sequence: TGTGCCAGCAGTTTAGGGGGAAGGGGGACCGGGGAGCTGTTTTTT.

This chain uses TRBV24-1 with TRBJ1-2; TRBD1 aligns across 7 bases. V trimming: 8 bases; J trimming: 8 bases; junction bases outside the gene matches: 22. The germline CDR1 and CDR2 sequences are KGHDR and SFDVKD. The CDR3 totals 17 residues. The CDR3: CATTTTGTDLNLEGYTF. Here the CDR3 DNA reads TGTGCCACCACCACCACCGGGACAGACCTGAACCTAGAGGGCTACACCTTC.

The CDR3 nucleotides are TGTGCCAGCAGCAAGACAGGGGACGGCAAAAACATTCAGTACTTC. Protein product: CASSKTGDGKNIQYF. V is TRBV6-5 and J is TRBJ2-4; 8 bases are shared with TRBD1. Germline V lookup: CDR1 MNHEY, CDR2 SVGAGI. V dropped 6 bases and J dropped 3; count of bases not matched to a gene: 7. The CDR3 is made up of 15 amino acids.

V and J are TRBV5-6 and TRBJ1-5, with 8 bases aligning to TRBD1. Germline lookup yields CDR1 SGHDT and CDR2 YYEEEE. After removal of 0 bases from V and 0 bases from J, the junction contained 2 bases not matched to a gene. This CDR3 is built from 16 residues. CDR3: CASSLDRGNSNQPQHF. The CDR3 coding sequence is TGTGCCAGCAGCTTGGACAGGGGGAATAGCAATCAGCCCCAGCATTTT.

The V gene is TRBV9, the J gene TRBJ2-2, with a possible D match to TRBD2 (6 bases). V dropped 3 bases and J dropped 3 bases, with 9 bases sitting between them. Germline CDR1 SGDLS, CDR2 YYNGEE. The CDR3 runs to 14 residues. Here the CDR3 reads CASSGWGDTGELFF. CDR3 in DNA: TGTGCCAGCAGCGGCTGGGGGGACACCGGGGAGCTGTTTTTT.

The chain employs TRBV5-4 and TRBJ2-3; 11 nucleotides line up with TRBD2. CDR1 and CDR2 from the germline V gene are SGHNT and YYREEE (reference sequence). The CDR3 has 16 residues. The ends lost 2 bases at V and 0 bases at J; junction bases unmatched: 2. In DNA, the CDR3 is TGTGCCAGCAGCTTCGGGACTAGCGGAAGCACAGATACGCAGTATTTT. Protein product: CASSFGTSGSTDTQYF.

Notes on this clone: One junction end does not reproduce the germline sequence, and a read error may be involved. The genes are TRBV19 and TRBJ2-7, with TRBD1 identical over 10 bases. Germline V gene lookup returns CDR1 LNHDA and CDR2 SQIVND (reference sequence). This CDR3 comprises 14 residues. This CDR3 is CASRFTGTGARLDF. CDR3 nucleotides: TGTGCCAGTAGATTTACCGGGACAGGGGCTAGATTAGACTTC.

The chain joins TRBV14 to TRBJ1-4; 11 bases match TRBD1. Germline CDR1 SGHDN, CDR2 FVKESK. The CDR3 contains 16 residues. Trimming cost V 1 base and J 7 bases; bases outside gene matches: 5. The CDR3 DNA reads TGTGCCAGCAGCCAAGGTCCGGGACAGGGGGGTGAAAAACTGTTTTTT. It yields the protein CASSQGPGQGGEKLFF. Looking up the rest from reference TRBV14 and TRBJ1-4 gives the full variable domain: EAGVTQFPSHSVIEKGQTVTLRCDPISGHDNLYWYRRVMGKEIKFLLHFVKESKQDESGMPNNRFLAERTGGTYSTLKVQPAELEDSGVYFCASSQGPGQGGEKLFFGSGTQLSVL.

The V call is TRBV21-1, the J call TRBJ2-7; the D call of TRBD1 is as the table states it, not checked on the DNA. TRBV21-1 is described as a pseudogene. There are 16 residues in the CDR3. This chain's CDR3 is CASSKADRGFPYEQYF. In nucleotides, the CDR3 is TGTGCCAGCAGCAAAGCTGATAGGGGGTTCCCCTACGAGCAGTACTTC.